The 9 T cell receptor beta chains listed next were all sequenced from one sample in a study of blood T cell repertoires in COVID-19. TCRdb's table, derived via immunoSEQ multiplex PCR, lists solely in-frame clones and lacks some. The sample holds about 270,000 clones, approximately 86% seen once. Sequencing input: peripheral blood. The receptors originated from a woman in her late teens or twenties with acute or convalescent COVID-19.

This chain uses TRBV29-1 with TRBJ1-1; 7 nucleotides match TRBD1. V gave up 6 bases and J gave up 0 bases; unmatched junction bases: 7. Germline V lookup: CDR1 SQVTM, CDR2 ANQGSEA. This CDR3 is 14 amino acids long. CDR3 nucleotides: TGCAGCGTGACCCCTACAGGGGTGAACACTGAAGCTTTCTTT. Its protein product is CSVTPTGVNTEAFF.

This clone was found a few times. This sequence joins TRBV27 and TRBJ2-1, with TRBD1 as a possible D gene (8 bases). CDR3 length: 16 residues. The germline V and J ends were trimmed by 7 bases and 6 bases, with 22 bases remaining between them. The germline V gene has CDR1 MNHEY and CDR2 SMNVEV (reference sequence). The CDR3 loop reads CASTPTGTGGGNEQFF. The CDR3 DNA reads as TGTGCCAGCACCCCCACCGGGACAGGCGGGGGCAATGAGCAGTTCTTC.

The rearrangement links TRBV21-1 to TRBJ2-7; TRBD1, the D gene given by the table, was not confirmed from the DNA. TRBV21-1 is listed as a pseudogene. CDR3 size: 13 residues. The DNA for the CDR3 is TGTGCCAGCAGTAGACAGGGCTCCTACGAGCAGTACTTC. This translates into CASSRQGSYEQYF.

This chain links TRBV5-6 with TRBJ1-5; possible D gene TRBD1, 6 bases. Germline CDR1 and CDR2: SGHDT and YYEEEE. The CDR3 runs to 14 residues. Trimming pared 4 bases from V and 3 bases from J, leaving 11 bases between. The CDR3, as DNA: TGTGCCAGCAGCGCCCAGGGGTACAATCAGCCCCAGCATTTT. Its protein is CASSAQGYNQPQHF.

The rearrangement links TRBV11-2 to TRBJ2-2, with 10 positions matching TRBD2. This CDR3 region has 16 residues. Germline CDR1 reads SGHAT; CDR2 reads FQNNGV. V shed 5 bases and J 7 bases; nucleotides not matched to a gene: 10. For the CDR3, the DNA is TGTGCCAGCAGCCCTAGCGGGAGACCTGTTGGCGGGGAGCTGTTTTTT. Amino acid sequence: CASSPSGRPVGGELFF.

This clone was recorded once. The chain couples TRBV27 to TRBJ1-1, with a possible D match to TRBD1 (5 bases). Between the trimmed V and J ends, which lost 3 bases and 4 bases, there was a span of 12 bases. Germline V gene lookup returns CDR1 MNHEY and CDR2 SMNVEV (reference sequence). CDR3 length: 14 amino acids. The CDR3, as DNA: TGTGCCAGCAGTTTTTCCTTAAGGGGCACTGAAGCTTTCTTT. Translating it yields CASSFSLRGTEAFF.

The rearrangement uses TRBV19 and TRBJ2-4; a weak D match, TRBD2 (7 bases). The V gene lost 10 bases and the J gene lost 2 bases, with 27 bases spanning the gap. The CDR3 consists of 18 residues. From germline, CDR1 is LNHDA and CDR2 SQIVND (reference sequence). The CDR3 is CAIPIEGGRPLTKNIQYF. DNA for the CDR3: TGTGCCATACCGATAGAGGGGGGGAGGCCCCTCACCAAAAACATTCAGTACTTC.

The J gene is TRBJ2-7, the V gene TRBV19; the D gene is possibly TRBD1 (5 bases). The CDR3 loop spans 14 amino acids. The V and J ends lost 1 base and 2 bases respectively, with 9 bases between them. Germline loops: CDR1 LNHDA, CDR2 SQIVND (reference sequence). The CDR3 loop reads CASSIGSRAYEQYF. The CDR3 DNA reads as TGTGCCAGTAGTATAGGGAGCAGGGCCTACGAGCAGTACTTC.

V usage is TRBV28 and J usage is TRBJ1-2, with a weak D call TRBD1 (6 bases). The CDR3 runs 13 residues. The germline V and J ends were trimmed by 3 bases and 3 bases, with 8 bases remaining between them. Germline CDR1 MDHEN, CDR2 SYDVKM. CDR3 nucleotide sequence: TGTGCCAGCAGTTTGGACAGATACTATGGCTACACCTTC. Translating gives CASSLDRYYGYTF.